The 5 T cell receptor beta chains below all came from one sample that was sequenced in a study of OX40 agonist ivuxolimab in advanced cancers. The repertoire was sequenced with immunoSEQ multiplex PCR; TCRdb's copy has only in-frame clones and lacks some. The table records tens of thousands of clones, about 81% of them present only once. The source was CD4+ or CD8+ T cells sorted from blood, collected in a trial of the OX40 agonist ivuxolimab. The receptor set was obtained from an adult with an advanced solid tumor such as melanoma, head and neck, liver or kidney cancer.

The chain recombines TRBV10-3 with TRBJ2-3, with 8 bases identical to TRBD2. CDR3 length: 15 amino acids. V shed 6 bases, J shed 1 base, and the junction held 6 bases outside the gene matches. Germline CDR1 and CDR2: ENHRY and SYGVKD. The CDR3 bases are TGTGCCATCAGACAGCTAGCGGGCCGCACAGATACGCAGTATTTT. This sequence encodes CAIRQLAGRTDTQYF.

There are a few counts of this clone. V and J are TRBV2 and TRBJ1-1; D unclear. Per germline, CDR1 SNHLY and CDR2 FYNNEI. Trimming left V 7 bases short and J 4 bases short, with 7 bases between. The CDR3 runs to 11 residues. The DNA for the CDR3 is TGTGCCAGCAACCCTTCCACTGAAGCTTTCTTT. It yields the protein CASNPSTEAFF.

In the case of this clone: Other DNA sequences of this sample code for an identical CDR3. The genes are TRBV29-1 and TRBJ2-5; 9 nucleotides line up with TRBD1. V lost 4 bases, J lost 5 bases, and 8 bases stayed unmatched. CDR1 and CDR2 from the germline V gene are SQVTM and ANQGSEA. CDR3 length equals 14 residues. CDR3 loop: CSVGGTGRMETQYF. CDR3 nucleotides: TGCAGCGTTGGGGGGACAGGGAGAATGGAGACCCAGTACTTC.

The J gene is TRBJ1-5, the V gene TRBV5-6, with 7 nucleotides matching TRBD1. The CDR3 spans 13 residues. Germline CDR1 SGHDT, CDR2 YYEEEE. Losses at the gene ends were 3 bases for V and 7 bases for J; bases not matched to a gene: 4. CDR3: CASSSTGSQPQHF. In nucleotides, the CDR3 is TGTGCCAGCAGCTCGACAGGGTCCCAGCCCCAGCATTTT.

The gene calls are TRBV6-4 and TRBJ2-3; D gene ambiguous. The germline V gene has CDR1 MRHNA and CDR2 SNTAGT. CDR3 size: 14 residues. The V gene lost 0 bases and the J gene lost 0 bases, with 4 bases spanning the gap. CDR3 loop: CASSDSRSTDTQYF. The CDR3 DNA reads TGTGCCAGCAGTGACTCGCGGAGCACAGATACGCAGTATTTT.